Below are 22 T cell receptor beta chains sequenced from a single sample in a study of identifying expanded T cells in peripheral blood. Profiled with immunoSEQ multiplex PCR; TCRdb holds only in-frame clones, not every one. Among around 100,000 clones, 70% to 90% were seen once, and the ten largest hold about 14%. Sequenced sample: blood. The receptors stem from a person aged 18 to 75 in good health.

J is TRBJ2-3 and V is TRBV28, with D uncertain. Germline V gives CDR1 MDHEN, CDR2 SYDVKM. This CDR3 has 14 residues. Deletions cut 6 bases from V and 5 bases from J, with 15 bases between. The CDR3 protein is CASRNDFVGDTQYF. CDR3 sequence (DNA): TGTGCCAGCAGGAACGATTTCGTGGGAGATACGCAGTATTTT.

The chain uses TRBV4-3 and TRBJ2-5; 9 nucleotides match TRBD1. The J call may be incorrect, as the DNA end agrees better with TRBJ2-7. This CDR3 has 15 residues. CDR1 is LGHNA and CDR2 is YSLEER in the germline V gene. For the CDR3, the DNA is TGCGCCAGCAGCCGTCTAGGACAGGGGAATGGCGAGCAGTACTTC. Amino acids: CASSRLGQGNGEQYF.

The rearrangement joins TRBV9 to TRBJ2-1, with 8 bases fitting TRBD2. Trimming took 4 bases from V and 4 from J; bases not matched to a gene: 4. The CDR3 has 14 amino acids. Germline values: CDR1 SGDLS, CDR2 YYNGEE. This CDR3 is CASSRVAGYNEQFF. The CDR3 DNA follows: TGTGCCAGCAGCCGAGTAGCGGGATACAATGAGCAGTTCTTC.

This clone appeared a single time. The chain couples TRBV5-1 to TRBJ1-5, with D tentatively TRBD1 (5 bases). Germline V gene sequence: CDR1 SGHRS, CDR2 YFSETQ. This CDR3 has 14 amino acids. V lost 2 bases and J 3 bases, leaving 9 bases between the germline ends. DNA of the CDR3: TGCGCCAGCAGCTTAACAGGCATCAATCAGCCCCAGCATTTT. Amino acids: CASSLTGINQPQHF.

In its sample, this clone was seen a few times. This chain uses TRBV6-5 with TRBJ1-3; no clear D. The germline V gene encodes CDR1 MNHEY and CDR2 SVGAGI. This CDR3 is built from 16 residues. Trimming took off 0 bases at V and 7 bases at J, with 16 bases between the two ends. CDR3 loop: CASSYSITSYGNTIYF. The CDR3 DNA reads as TGTGCCAGCAGTTACTCGATCACATCATATGGGAACACCATATATTTT.

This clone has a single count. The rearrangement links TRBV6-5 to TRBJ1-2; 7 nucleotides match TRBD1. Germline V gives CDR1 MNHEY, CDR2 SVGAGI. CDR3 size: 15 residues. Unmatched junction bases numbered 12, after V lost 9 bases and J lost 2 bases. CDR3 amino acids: CASGGVGQKNYGYTF. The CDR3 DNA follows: TGTGCCAGTGGGGGTGTGGGACAGAAAAACTATGGCTACACCTTC.

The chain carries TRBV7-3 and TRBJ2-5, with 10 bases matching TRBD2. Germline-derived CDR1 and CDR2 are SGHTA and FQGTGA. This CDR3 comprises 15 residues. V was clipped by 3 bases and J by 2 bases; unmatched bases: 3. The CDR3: CASSFGLAEQETQYF. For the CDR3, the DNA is TGTGCCAGCAGCTTCGGACTAGCGGAACAAGAGACCCAGTACTTC.

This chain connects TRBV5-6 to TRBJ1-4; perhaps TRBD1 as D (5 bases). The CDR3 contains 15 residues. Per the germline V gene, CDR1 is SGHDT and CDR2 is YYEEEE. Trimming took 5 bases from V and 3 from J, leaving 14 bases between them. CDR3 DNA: TGTGCCAGCAGTCCCCTTGGCAGGGCTAATGAAAAACTGTTTTTT. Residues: CASSPLGRANEKLFF. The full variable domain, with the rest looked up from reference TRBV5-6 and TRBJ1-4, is DAGVTQSPTHLIKTRGQQVTLRCSPKSGHDTVSWYQQALGQGPQFIFQYYEEEERQRGNFPDRFSGHQFPNYSSELNVNALLLGDSALYLCASSPLGRANEKLFFGSGTQLSVL.

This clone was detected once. The CDR3 DNA follows: TGTGCCAGCGGTATCTCAATTGCGCCTCGAGGCGGCTACACCTTC. It specifies CASGISIAPRGGYTF. The V call is TRBV7-9, the J call TRBJ1-2; D remains unclear. Germline CDR1 reads SEHNR; CDR2 reads FQNEAQ (reference sequence). The CDR3 length is 15 residues. The germline V and J ends were trimmed by 8 bases and 8 bases, with 24 bases remaining between them. The full variable domain, completed using reference TRBV7-9 and TRBJ1-2, is DTGVSQNPRHKITKRGQNVTFRCDPISEHNRLYWYRQTLGQGPEFLTYFQNEAQLEKSRLLSDRFSAERPKGSFSTLEIQRTEQGDSAMYLCASGISIAPRGGYTFGSGTRLTVV.

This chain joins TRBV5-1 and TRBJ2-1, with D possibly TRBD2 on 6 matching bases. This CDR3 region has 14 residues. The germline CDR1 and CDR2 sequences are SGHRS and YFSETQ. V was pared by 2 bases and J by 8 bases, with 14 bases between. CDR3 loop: CASSFRLGSDEQFF. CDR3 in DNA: TGCGCCAGCAGCTTCCGACTAGGGTCCGATGAGCAGTTCTTC.

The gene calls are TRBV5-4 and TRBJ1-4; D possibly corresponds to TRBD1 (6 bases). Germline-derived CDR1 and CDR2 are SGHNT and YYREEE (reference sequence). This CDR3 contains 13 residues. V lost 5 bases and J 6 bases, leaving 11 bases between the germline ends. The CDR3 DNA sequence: TGTGCCAGCAGAAACAGGGCGGATGAAAAACTGTTTTTT. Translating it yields CASRNRADEKLFF.

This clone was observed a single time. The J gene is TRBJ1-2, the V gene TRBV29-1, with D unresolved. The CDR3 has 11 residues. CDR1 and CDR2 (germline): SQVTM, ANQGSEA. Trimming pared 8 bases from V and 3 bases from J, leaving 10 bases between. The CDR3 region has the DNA TGCAGCCCGGAACGGGACTATGGCTACACCTTC. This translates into CSPERDYGYTF.

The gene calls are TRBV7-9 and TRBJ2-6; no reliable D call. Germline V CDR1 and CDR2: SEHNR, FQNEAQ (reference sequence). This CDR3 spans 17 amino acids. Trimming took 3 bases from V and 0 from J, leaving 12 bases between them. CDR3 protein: CASSFTALYSGANVLTF. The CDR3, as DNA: TGTGCCAGCAGCTTCACCGCCCTTTACTCTGGGGCCAACGTCCTGACTTTC.

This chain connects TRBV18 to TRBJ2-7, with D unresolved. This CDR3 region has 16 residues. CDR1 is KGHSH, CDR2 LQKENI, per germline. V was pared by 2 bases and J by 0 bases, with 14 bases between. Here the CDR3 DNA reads TGTGCCAGCTCACCAGAACGACTCCTGAGCTCCTACGAGCAGTACTTC. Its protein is CASSPERLLSSYEQYF.

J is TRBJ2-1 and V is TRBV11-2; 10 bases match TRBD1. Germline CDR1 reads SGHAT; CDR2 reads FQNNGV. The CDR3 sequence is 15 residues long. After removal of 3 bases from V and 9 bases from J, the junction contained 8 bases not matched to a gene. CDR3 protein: CASSFRDRGLVEQFF. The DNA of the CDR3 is TGTGCCAGCAGCTTCCGGGACAGGGGTCTCGTTGAGCAGTTCTTC.

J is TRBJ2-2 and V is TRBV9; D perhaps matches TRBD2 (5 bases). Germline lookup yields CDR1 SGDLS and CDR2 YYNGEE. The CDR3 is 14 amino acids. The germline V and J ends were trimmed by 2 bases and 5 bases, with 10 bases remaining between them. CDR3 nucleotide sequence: TGTGCCAGCAGCGTGAGGGCCGAAACCGGGGAGCTGTTTTTT. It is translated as CASSVRAETGELFF.

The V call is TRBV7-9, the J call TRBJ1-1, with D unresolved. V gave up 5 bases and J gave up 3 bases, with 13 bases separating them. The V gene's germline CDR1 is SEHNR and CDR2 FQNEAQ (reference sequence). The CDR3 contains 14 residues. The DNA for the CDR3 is TGTGCCAGCAGCCCGAAGTCGAGTTACACTGAAGCTTTCTTT. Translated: CASSPKSSYTEAFF.

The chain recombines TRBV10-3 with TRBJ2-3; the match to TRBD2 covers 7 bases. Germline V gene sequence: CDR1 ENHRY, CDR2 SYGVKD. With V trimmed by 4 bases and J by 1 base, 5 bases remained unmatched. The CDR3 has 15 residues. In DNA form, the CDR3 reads TGTGCCATCAGTGTCGAGCGGGGAGGCACAGATACGCAGTATTTT. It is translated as CAISVERGGTDTQYF.

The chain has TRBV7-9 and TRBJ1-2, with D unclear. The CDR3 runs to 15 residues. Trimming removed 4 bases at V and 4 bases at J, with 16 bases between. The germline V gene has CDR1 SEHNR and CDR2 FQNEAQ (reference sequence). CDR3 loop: CASSSAAEGSYGYTF. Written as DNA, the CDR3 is TGTGCCAGCAGCTCCGCGGCGGAAGGGAGCTATGGCTACACCTTC.

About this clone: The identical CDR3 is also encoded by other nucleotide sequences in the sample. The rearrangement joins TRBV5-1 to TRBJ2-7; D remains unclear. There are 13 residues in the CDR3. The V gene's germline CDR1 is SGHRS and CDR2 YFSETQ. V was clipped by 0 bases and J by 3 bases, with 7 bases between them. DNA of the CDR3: TGCGCCAGCAGCTTGGGCGCCGACTACGAGCAGTACTTC. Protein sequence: CASSLGADYEQYF.

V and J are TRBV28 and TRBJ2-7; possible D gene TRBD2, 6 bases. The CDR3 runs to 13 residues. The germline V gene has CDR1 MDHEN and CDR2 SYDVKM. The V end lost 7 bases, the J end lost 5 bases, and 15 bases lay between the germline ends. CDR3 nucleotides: TGTGCCAGCACCCCACAGGAGGGCGACGAGCAGTACTTC. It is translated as CASTPQEGDEQYF.

In DNA form, the CDR3 reads TGTGCCAGCACCACTAGGGCCATACGGAGTGAAAAACTGTTTTTT. It translates to CASTTRAIRSEKLFF. The chain joins TRBV6-5 to TRBJ1-4; D unclear. With 7 bases removed from V and 7 bases from J, the gap between germline ends came to 19 bases. Germline V lookup: CDR1 MNHEY, CDR2 SVGAGI. This CDR3 is 15 amino acids long.